Given below is one T cell receptor beta chain in context. The method was immunoSEQ multiplex PCR; TCRdb's version includes in-frame clones alone and lacks a portion of them. The sample yields about 71,000 clones, more than 75% seen once. The sample originates from a study of blood T cell repertoires in COVID-19. Study context: Nucleic acid was either cDNA or gDNA, and it came from T cells, B-cell-depleted T cells, or PBMCs.

The V gene lost 0 bases and the J gene lost 5 bases, with 15 bases spanning the gap. Germline V lookup: CDR1 SGHRS, CDR2 YFSETQ. The CDR3 runs 16 residues. The sequenced sample consisted of peripheral blood. This sequence joins TRBV5-1 and TRBJ2-1; D is unclear. This TCR was recovered from a woman older than 75 with acute or convalescent COVID-19. Here the CDR3 reads CASSLEWLDSHNEQFF. The DNA of the CDR3 is TGCGCCAGCAGCTTGGAATGGCTAGACTCTCACAATGAGCAGTTCTTC.